Included here is one T cell receptor (beta chain) sequence, with context. Its specificity is not known. The entry originates in a study of graft-versus-host responses after intestinal transplantation. Study summary: All recipients were given anti-thymocyte globulin induction, and tacrolimus and steroids were then administered for around three years.

This table comes from immunoSEQ multiplex PCR, and its TCRdb copy is limited to in-frame clones, with some not included. The sample consists of some 8,000 clones, about nine tenths of them appearing once. Study findings and constraints: Present in recipient marrow, GvH clones included some that appeared first in ileum or blood. Early declines in HvG clones that occurred post-transplant were associated with peak circulating GvH clone levels.

Trimming stripped 4 bases from V and 3 bases from J, with 16 bases between. The germline CDR1 and CDR2 sequences are MNHNS and SASEGT. This CDR3 contains 16 residues. Sequencing was performed on PBMCs, taken 30 to 33 days after intestinal transplant. The V and J genes are TRBV6-1 and TRBJ1-3; D is possibly TRBD1 (5 bases). This TCR was sampled from a human patient who received an intestinal transplant, so some T cells may come from the graft donor. Here the CDR3 reads CASSVHRKSVGNTIYF. The CDR3 region has the DNA TGTGCCAGCAGTGTTCACAGGAAATCGGTTGGAAACACCATATATTTT.